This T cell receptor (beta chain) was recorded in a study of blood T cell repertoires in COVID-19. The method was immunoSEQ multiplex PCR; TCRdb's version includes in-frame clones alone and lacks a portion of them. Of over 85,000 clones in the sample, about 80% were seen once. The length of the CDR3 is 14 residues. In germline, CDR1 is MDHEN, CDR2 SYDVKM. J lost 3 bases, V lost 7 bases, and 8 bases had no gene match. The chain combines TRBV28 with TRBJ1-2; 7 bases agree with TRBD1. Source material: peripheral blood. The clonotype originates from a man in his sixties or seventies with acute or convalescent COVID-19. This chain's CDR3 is CASTLAGTDYGYTF. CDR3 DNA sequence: TGTGCCAGCACCCTAGCCGGGACAGACTATGGCTACACCTTC.